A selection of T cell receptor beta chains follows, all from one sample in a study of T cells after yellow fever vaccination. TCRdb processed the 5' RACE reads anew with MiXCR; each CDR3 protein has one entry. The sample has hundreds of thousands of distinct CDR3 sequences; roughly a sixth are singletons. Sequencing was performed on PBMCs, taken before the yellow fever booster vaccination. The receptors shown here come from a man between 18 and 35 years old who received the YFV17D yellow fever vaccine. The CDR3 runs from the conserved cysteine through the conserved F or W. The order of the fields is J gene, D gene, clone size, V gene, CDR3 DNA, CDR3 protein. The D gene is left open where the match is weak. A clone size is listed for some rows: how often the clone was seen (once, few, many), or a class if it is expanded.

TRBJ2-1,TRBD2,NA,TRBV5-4,TGTGCCAGCAGCACGACATTAGCGGGGGGCTCCAATGAGCAGTTCTTC,CASSTTLAGGSNEQFF
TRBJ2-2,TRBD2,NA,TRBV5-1,TGCGCCAGCACCCACCGACTGGGAGGGGTGAACACCGGGGAGCTGTTTTTT,CASTHRLGGVNTGELFF
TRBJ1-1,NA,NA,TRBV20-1,TGCAGTGCTAGAGAGGGCAGCTTGAACACTGAAGCTTTCTTT,CSAREGSLNTEAFF
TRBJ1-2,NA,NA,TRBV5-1,TGCGCCAGCAGCTCTCAAGGGTCCGGGAATGGCTACACCTTC,CASSSQGSGNGYTF
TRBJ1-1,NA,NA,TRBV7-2,TGTGCCAGCAGCTTAGGCCCGACAGGAGATACTGAAGCTTTCTTT,CASSLGPTGDTEAFF
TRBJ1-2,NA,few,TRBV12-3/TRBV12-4,TGTGCCAGCAGTTTTGAGGGTAGCTATGGCTACACCTTC,CASSFEGSYGYTF
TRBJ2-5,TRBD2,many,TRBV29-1,TGCAGCGTCGTCCTAGCGGGGGGACAAGAGACCCAGTACTTC,CSVVLAGGQETQYF
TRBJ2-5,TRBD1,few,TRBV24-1,TGTGCCACCAGCCTAACCGGGACAGACCGTCAAGAGACCCAGTACTTC,CATSLTGTDRQETQYF
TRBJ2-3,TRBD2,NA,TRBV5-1,TGCGCCAGCACCCCTACCACTAGCGGGGCCACAGATACGCAGTATTTT,CASTPTTSGATDTQYF
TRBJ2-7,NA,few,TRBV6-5,TGTGCCAGCAGTTACGGGGACTCCTACGAGCAGTACTTC,CASSYGDSYEQYF
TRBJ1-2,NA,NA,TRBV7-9,TGTGCCAGCAGCTCCGTGACGGTGGGCTATGGCTACACCTTC,CASSSVTVGYGYTF
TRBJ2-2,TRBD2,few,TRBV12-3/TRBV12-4,TGTGCCAGCAGTTTTTTGGGACTAGCGGGGGGCGGGGAGCTGTTTTTT,CASSFLGLAGGGELFF
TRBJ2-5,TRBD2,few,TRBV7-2,TGTGCCAGCAGCTTAGGTTTCGCGCTAGCGGGAGAGACCCAGTACTTC,CASSLGFALAGETQYF
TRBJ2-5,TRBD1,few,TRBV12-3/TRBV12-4,TGTGCCAGTCGTGACAGGGATGGGCGGGAGACCCAGTACTTC,CASRDRDGRETQYF
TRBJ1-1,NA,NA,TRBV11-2,TGTGCCAGCAGGAGGCAGGGGCCGGAAGCTTTCTTT,CASRRQGPEAFF
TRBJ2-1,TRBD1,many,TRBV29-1,TGCAGCGTTGAAAAAGGGACAGTCGTTGCCAACAATGAGCAGTTCTTC,CSVEKGTVVANNEQFF
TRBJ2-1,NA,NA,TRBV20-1,TGCAGTGCTCTTCGGGAGACCGGCGCGTTCTTC,CSALRETGAFF
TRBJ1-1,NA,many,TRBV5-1,TGTGCCAGCAGCTTAGCGCTGAACACTGAAGCTTTCTTT,CASSLALNTEAFF
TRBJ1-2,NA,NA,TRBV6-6,TGTGCCAGCAGTTTGCCGACTCAGGGTACCGTCGGCTACACCTTC,CASSLPTQGTVGYTF
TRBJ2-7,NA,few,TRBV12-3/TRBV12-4,TGTGCCAGCAGTTTTTACGGGGTAGGGGGGGAGCAGTACTTC,CASSFYGVGGEQYF
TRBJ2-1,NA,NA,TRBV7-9,TGTGCCAGCAGCGAGTCTTGGCGGGGCCGAGACAATGAGCAGTTCTTC,CASSESWRGRDNEQFF
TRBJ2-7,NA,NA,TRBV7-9,TGTGCCAGCAGCTTAGGTCAGGACTCCTACGAGCAGTACTTC,CASSLGQDSYEQYF
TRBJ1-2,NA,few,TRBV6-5,TGTGCCAGCAGTCCAGGGAAACTCTATGGCTACACCTTC,CASSPGKLYGYTF
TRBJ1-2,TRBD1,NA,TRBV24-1,TGTGCCACCAGTGATCCCACTCTGCAGGGGGCAGGAGGCTACACCTTC,CATSDPTLQGAGGYTF
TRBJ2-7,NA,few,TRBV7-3,TGTGCCAGCAGCCCAAACCCAGGGGAGACCTACGAGCAGTACTTC,CASSPNPGETYEQYF
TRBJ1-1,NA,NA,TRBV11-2,TGTGCCAGCAGCCGCGGGGGGAGGAACACTGAAGCTTTCTTT,CASSRGGRNTEAFF